This T cell receptor (beta chain) comes out of a study of cytomegalovirus exposure and HLA in healthy donors. Whole-study findings and limits: Within an earlier analysis, most TCR beta V segments proved productive either about 90% or about 30% of the time.

Worth noting for this clone: Antigen specificity is unknown.

The PCR ran on 60 Vbeta and 13 Jbeta primers. TCRdb's copy holds only in-frame clones and misses some; the assay was immunoSEQ multiplex PCR. The sample shows approximately 150,000 clones, 80% to 90% of them seen only once. The CDR3 totals 12 residues. Germline CDR1 and CDR2: SQVTM and ANQGSEA. The V and J ends lost 7 bases and 9 bases respectively, with 16 bases between them. The TCR was taken from a boy aged 2-9 years in good health and CMV-seronegative. V is TRBV29-1 and J is TRBJ2-1, with D tentatively TRBD1 (5 bases). Sequencing used PBMCs. The chain's CDR3 is CSARTRGGEQFF. CDR3 DNA: TGCAGCGCCAGAACAAGGGGCGGTGAGCAGTTCTTC.